What follows are 14 T cell receptor beta chains derived from one specimen sequenced in a study of control samples from healthy donors and cancer patients. The table came from immunoSEQ multiplex PCR; TCRdb's copy has only in-frame clones and leaves some out. This sample has about 89,000 clones; roughly 84% occur once, and the top ten carry approximately 2.1%. The material sequenced was blood. The receptors come from a woman aged 40 to 50 in good health.

The chain is built from TRBV30 and TRBJ1-2; TRBD1 is a possible D gene (5 bases). Germline values: CDR1 GTSNPN, CDR2 SVGIG (reference sequence). The CDR3 extends over 14 amino acids. The V end was cut by 3 bases, the J end by 4 bases, with 15 bases between. In DNA, the CDR3 is TGTGCCTGGAGCCCCTCCAGGGTTGGCTATGGCTACACCTTC. This sequence encodes CAWSPSRVGYGYTF.

This sequence joins TRBV30 and TRBJ2-5, with D unclear. Per germline, CDR1 GTSNPN and CDR2 SVGIG (reference sequence). CDR3 length: 13 amino acids. V was trimmed by 1 base and J by 1 base, leaving 7 bases between them. CDR3 bases: TGTGCCTGGAGTGAAGCAGTCCAAGAGACCCAGTACTTC. Translated: CAWSEAVQETQYF.

V usage is TRBV5-6 and J usage is TRBJ1-3, with D possibly being TRBD1 (5 bases). The V and J ends lost 3 bases and 4 bases respectively, with 17 bases between them. CDR3 length equals 16 residues. Germline lookup yields CDR1 SGHDT and CDR2 YYEEEE. The DNA for the CDR3 is TGTGCCAGCAGCTCGGAGAGGGGATTTGGGGGAAACACCATATATTTT. This codes for CASSSERGFGGNTIYF.

The chain is built from TRBV18 and TRBJ1-3, with unresolved D. Per the germline V gene, CDR1 is KGHSH and CDR2 is LQKENI. This CDR3 region has 12 residues. Trimming shortened V by 0 bases and J by 4 bases, and 1 base separated the two germline ends. Here the CDR3 DNA reads TGTGCCAGCTCACCACCAGGAAACACCATATATTTT. Its translation: CASSPPGNTIYF.

The CDR3 region is CASNEQGPSTDTQYF. In nucleotides, the CDR3 is TGTGCCAGCAACGAACAGGGACCTAGCACAGATACGCAGTATTTT. The rearrangement uses TRBV9 and TRBJ2-3; a possible D gene is TRBD1 (6 bases). Germline CDR1 SGDLS, CDR2 YYNGEE. This CDR3 is built from 15 residues. V lost 6 bases and J 0 bases, leaving 14 bases between the germline ends.

The rearrangement uses TRBV3-1 (or the pseudogene TRBV3-2) and TRBJ2-3, with D hard to call. The V end was cut by 6 bases, the J end by 1 base, with 8 bases between. There are 13 residues in the CDR3. The germline CDR1 and CDR2 sequences are LGHDT and YNNKEL (reference sequence). The CDR3 DNA is TGTGCCAGCAGGGAGATTCGCACAGATACGCAGTATTTT. Its protein is CASREIRTDTQYF.

The chain is built from TRBV14 and TRBJ2-3; D is ambiguous. CDR1 and CDR2 from the germline V gene are SGHDN and FVKESK. The CDR3 is 14 amino acids. Trimming shortened V by 1 base and J by 0 bases, and 5 bases separated the two germline ends. The CDR3, as DNA: TGTGCCAGCAGCCAAGGAGGAAGCACAGATACGCAGTATTTT. It translates to CASSQGGSTDTQYF.

The gene calls are TRBV4-1 and TRBJ2-7, with D tentatively TRBD1 or TRBD2 (5 bases each). CDR3 length: 15 amino acids. Looked up from germline, CDR1 is MGHRA and CDR2 is YSYEKL. V was shortened by 0 bases and J by 2 bases, with 11 bases between the two germline ends. The CDR3 DNA reads TGCGCCAGCAGCCAAGAGGGGGATCTTGCCTACGAGCAGTACTTC. The encoded protein is CASSQEGDLAYEQYF.

This chain links TRBV6-5 with TRBJ2-4, with 11 bases identical to TRBD1. Germline CDR1 MNHEY, CDR2 SVGAGI. Trimming took 6 bases from V and 6 from J; bases not matched to a gene: 7. This CDR3 is built from 15 residues. The CDR3 region is CASRRTGGSGNIQYF. The CDR3 DNA follows: TGTGCCAGCAGAAGGACAGGGGGCTCTGGAAACATTCAGTACTTC.

The gene calls are TRBV12-3 or TRBV12-4 and TRBJ2-7; D is unclear. The V gene lost 4 bases and the J gene lost 3 bases, with 7 bases spanning the gap. The CDR3 length is 12 residues. CDR3 DNA sequence: TGTGCCAGCAGTTATACACTCTACGAGCAGTACTTC. This encodes CASSYTLYEQYF.

The V call is TRBV15, the J call TRBJ1-2; 8 positions agree with TRBD1. V lost 0 bases to trimming and J lost 3 bases; unmatched junction nucleotides: 6. The length of the CDR3 is 16 residues. From germline, CDR1 is LNHNV and CDR2 YYDKDF (reference sequence). The CDR3, as DNA: TGTGCCACCAGCAGAGATCCCGGACAGGGCGACTATGGCTACACCTTC. Encoded protein: CATSRDPGQGDYGYTF.

Notes on this clone: Distinct nucleotide sequences in the sample also encode this CDR3. The chain joins TRBV2 to TRBJ1-1; D ambiguous. The CDR3 length is 13 residues. Deletions cut 3 bases from V and 4 bases from J, with 9 bases between. Germline V CDR1 and CDR2: SNHLY, FYNNEI. The CDR3 DNA is TGTGCCAGCAGTGAGGAGGGCCGCACTGAAGCTTTCTTT. Amino acids: CASSEEGRTEAFF.

This clone came up a few times. This chain links TRBV5-4 with TRBJ2-2; 9 nucleotides line up with TRBD1. The CDR3 has 15 residues. Germline CDR1 SGHNT, CDR2 YYREEE (reference sequence). Trimming removed 3 bases from V and 6 bases from J; junction bases left unmatched: 6. CDR3 protein: CASSSGTGWAGELFF. CDR3 nucleotide sequence: TGTGCCAGCAGCTCCGGGACAGGGTGGGCCGGGGAGCTGTTTTTT.

The chain uses TRBV9 and TRBJ2-7; the match to TRBD1 covers 8 bases. There are 14 residues in the CDR3. V lost 4 bases to trimming and J lost 5 bases; unmatched junction nucleotides: 8. Germline V lookup: CDR1 SGDLS, CDR2 YYNGEE. The CDR3 DNA reads as TGTGCCAGCAGCCCACGGACAGGGAAGCACGAGCAGTACTTC. Translated: CASSPRTGKHEQYF.